What follows is one TCR beta chain and its context. The antigen is undetermined. UMI-labeled 5' RACE yielded the TRB cDNA libraries. After re-calling the 5' RACE reads, TCRdb lists one entry per CDR3 protein, DNA absent. The sample table includes around 88,000 distinct CDR3 sequences. The germline CDR1 and CDR2 sequences are MGHDK and SYGVNS. The CDR3 contains 14 residues. This sample was included in a study of CXCR3-negative and CXCR3-positive naive CD8 T cells. Findings and caveats of the study: For CXCR3-positive naive cells, TRB CDR3s were more hydrophobic than those of CXCR3-negative naive cells.

The sequenced material came from naive CXCR3+ CD8+ T cells from blood. The subset denotes: CD45RO-CCR7+CD27+CD95- naive CD8+ T cells expressing CXCR3 (TNR3+). The TCR was taken from a human donor in good health. Some clones in this sample may be carry-over from other donors' samples. The rearrangement links TRBV25-1 to TRBJ1-4. The CDR3 is CASSEWDSNEKLFF.